The clone carrying this TCR beta chain was found a few times. This record comes from a study of low-dose radiotherapy and immunotherapy resistance in tumors. The sample's time point: before trial treatment. TRAV- and TRBV-specific primers primed first-strand cDNA, covering alpha and beta chains. With a constant-region primer and a V-primer adapter, TCRs were subjected to 20 PCR cycles of amplification. TCRdb itself ran the reads through MiXCR, one entry per CDR3 protein. Among approximately 70,000 distinct CDR3 sequences listed, roughly 31% were seen once. The CDR3 has 14 residues. J gave up 7 bases and V 9 bases, and 13 bases lay outside the gene matches. The germline CDR1 and CDR2 sequences are SGHTA and FQGNSA.

This chain uses TRBV7-2 with TRBJ2-3; 7 nucleotides align to TRBD2. This sample comprised PBMCs, obtained before treatment. The receptor comes from a female donor with ovarian cancer. The DNA of the CDR3 is TGTGCCAGTAAGCCGGGCGGGAGTCTTAATACGCAGTATTTT. It specifies CASKPGGSLNTQYF.